What follows are 30 T cell receptor beta chains derived from one specimen sequenced in a study of T cell responses to AZD1222 COVID-19 vaccine. Clones were sequenced by immunoSEQ multiplex PCR, and TCRdb holds only the in-frame ones, with some missing. The profile covers approximately 160,000 clones, with roughly 93% appearing a single time and 0.7% to 0.9% taken by the ten largest. Here the sequenced sample was peripheral blood, taken on day 0 of AZD1222 vaccination. These receptors were taken from an adult in good health.

The CDR3 sequence is CSVRSSDRREQYF. DNA for the CDR3: TGCAGCGTCCGCTCATCTGACAGGCGCGAGCAGTACTTC. The chain carries TRBV29-1 and TRBJ2-7; maybe TRBD1 (6 bases). CDR3 length: 13 residues. V was pared by 6 bases and J by 6 bases, with 18 bases between. Per germline, CDR1 SQVTM and CDR2 ANQGSEA.

This clone was counted once. The rearrangement joins TRBV6-5 to TRBJ1-5; 8 positions agree with TRBD1. V was pared by 6 bases and J by 6 bases, with 10 bases of the junction left unmatched. Per the germline V gene, CDR1 is MNHEY and CDR2 is SVGAGI. There are 15 residues in the CDR3. The CDR3 DNA sequence: TGTGCCAGCAGGATGACAGGGGTCGGGGGTCAGCCCCAGCATTTT. Its translation: CASRMTGVGGQPQHF.

The chain uses TRBV7-9 and TRBJ1-6; no clear D. The V gene's germline CDR1 is SEHNR and CDR2 FQNEAQ (reference sequence). V lost 1 base and J 11 bases, leaving 18 bases between the germline ends. This CDR3 comprises 16 residues. The CDR3 is CASSLDTGSGLTPLHF. The CDR3 region has the DNA TGTGCCAGCAGCTTAGATACGGGAAGTGGGCTAACACCCCTCCACTTT.

The chain recombines TRBV7-6 with TRBJ2-5; D may match TRBD1 or TRBD2 (6 bases each). CDR1 SGHVS and CDR2 FNYEAQ come from the germline V gene. This CDR3 is 13 amino acids long. V lost 5 bases and J lost 5, with 12 bases in between. In DNA form, the CDR3 reads TGTGCCAGCAGCAAGGGGGGTTCGGAGACCCAGTACTTC. Translating gives CASSKGGSETQYF.

The chain has TRBV11-3 and TRBJ2-1; 11 bases are shared with TRBD2. V shed 5 bases and J 8 bases; nucleotides not matched to a gene: 8. The germline CDR1 and CDR2 sequences are SGHNT and YENEEA. This CDR3 is built from 15 residues. CDR3 sequence (DNA): TGTGCCAGCAGCCTGTTAGCGGGGGGGCTCGATGAGCAGTTCTTC. Translated: CASSLLAGGLDEQFF.

The rearrangement links TRBV5-1 to TRBJ1-6; D unclear. Trimming removed 4 bases at V and 7 bases at J, with 18 bases between. CDR1 and CDR2 from the germline V gene are SGHRS and YFSETQ. This CDR3 contains 16 residues. The CDR3 here is CASSTALWGRNSPLHF. The DNA for the CDR3 is TGCGCCAGCAGCACCGCGCTCTGGGGTAGGAATTCACCCCTCCACTTT.

This clone was picked up one time. The CDR3 here is CASRKNPQGSSYNSPLHF. Written as DNA, the CDR3 is TGTGCCAGCAGAAAGAATCCCCAGGGGAGCTCCTATAATTCACCCCTCCACTTT. V and J are TRBV6-4 and TRBJ1-6, with D perhaps TRBD1 (6 bases). Trimming shortened V by 6 bases and J by 0 bases, and 18 bases separated the two germline ends. CDR3 size: 18 residues. The germline gives CDR1 MRHNA, CDR2 SNTAGT.

The genes are TRBV7-9 and TRBJ1-6; D is possibly TRBD1 (5 bases). The ends were cut back, 2 bases at V and 3 bases at J, with 14 bases in the middle. The V gene's germline CDR1 is SEHNR and CDR2 FQNEAQ (reference sequence). The CDR3 extends over 17 amino acids. The chain's CDR3 is CASSLMGGAHYNSPLHF. CDR3 in DNA: TGTGCCAGCAGCTTAATGGGAGGGGCCCACTATAATTCACCCCTCCACTTT.

The genes are TRBV7-9 and TRBJ1-6; 8 bases are shared with TRBD1. In germline, CDR1 is SEHNR, CDR2 FQNEAQ (reference sequence). The junction had 8 bases not matched to a gene; V was cut back by 4 bases and J by 0 bases. The length of the CDR3 is 18 residues. The CDR3: CASSWTGIFSSYNSPLHF. DNA for the CDR3: TGTGCCAGCAGCTGGACAGGGATTTTCAGCTCCTATAATTCACCCCTCCACTTT. The variable domain in full, completed from reference TRBV7-9 and TRBJ1-6, reads DTGVSQNPRHKITKRGQNVTFRCDPISEHNRLYWYRQTLGQGPEFLTYFQNEAQLEKSRLLSDRFSAERPKGSFSTLEIQRTEQGDSAMYLCASSWTGIFSSYNSPLHFGNGTRLTVT.

V gene TRBV2 combines with J gene TRBJ1-5; 9 bases fit TRBD1. With 7 bases clipped from V and 4 bases from J, the junction kept 11 bases outside the gene matches. From germline, CDR1 is SNHLY and CDR2 FYNNEI. CDR3 length: 16 amino acids. The CDR3 nucleotides are TGTGCCAGCACCATCGGGACAGGGATGGGGAATCAGCCCCAGCATTTT. This sequence encodes CASTIGTGMGNQPQHF.

The gene calls are TRBV6-2 or TRBV6-3 and TRBJ1-5; tentatively, D is TRBD1 (6 bases). The V gene lost 6 bases and the J gene lost 3 bases, with 12 bases spanning the gap. The germline gives CDR1 MNHEY, CDR2 SVGEGT. The CDR3 covers 14 residues. CDR3 region: CASSEGHPNQPQHF. The CDR3 DNA sequence: TGTGCCAGCAGCGAGGGACACCCCAATCAGCCCCAGCATTTT.

This sequence joins TRBV5-4 and TRBJ2-5; 9 bases fit TRBD1. The V segment lost 4 bases and the J segment 5 bases; nucleotides outside the gene matches: 6. The CDR3 extends over 14 amino acids. Germline V CDR1 and CDR2: SGHNT, YYREEE (reference sequence). The CDR3 sequence: CASSPQGASETQYF. CDR3 coding DNA: TGTGCCAGCAGCCCACAGGGGGCGAGTGAGACCCAGTACTTC.

This sequence joins TRBV7-2 and TRBJ1-2, with D perhaps matching TRBD1 (5 bases). Germline CDR1 is SGHTA and CDR2 is FQGNSA. Trimming stripped 4 bases from V and 8 bases from J, with 14 bases between. The CDR3 runs 13 residues. The CDR3 region is CASSSQRYRGYTF. The CDR3 DNA reads TGTGCCAGCAGCTCACAACGATACAGGGGCTACACCTTC.

The chain joins TRBV24-1 to TRBJ2-1; D is uncertain. The CDR3 runs to 12 residues. Germline CDR1 is KGHDR and CDR2 is SFDVKD. The V gene lost 6 bases and the J gene lost 6 bases, with 8 bases spanning the gap. CDR3 in amino acids: CATSHNTNEQFF. CDR3 nucleotides: TGTGCCACCAGTCACAATACCAATGAGCAGTTCTTC.

The chain links TRBV11-2 to TRBJ1-4; D is ambiguous. The germline V and J ends were trimmed by 5 bases and 6 bases, with 16 bases remaining between them. The germline V gene has CDR1 SGHAT and CDR2 FQNNGV. The CDR3 extends over 15 amino acids. The chain's CDR3 is CASSPVYLRDEKLFF. The CDR3 nucleotides are TGTGCCAGCAGCCCAGTGTACCTGCGGGATGAAAAACTGTTTTTT.

The chain couples TRBV14 to TRBJ1-1, with D uncertain. The V gene lost 4 bases and the J gene lost 4 bases, with 10 bases spanning the gap. Germline CDR1 SGHDN, CDR2 FVKESK. The CDR3 sequence is 13 residues long. The CDR3 DNA reads TGTGCCAGCAGCCCATCAGAGTTCACTGAAGCTTTCTTT. Protein sequence: CASSPSEFTEAFF.

This clone was seen only once. The chain combines TRBV7-2 with TRBJ1-5; D possibly corresponds to TRBD1 (6 bases). Germline V gene lookup returns CDR1 SGHTA and CDR2 FQGNSA. V was shortened by 4 bases and J by 2 bases, with 12 bases between the two germline ends. There are 15 residues in the CDR3. In nucleotides, the CDR3 is TGTGCCAGCAGCTCGGGGGCTATGGGCAATCAGCCCCAGCATTTT. This encodes CASSSGAMGNQPQHF.

This chain connects TRBV28 to TRBJ2-7; D perhaps matches TRBD2 (5 bases). The CDR3 is 13 amino acids. Between the trimmed V and J ends, which lost 8 bases and 6 bases, there was a span of 17 bases. Germline V lookup: CDR1 MDHEN, CDR2 SYDVKM. The CDR3 region is CASDSEVSSEQYF. For the CDR3, the DNA is TGTGCCAGCGATTCGGAGGTATCTTCCGAGCAGTACTTC.

This chain uses TRBV7-8 with TRBJ1-5; D might be TRBD1 (6 bases). CDR3 length: 15 residues. V lost 4 bases and J 1 base, leaving 11 bases between the germline ends. CDR1 and CDR2 from the germline V gene are SGHVS and FQNEAQ. CDR3 protein: CASSSGEYSNQPQHF. In DNA, the CDR3 is TGTGCCAGCAGCTCAGGGGAATACAGCAATCAGCCCCAGCATTTT.

This clone has only one observation. This chain's CDR3 is CASSQLADSLNEQFF. CDR3 DNA sequence: TGCGCCAGCAGCCAATTGGCAGACTCCCTTAATGAGCAGTTCTTC. The rearrangement uses TRBV4-1 and TRBJ2-1; no definite D call. This CDR3 has 15 amino acids. Looked up from germline, CDR1 is MGHRA and CDR2 is YSYEKL. Trimming shortened V by 2 bases and J by 7 bases, and 15 bases separated the two germline ends.

The rearrangement uses TRBV19 and TRBJ2-7; D gene ambiguous. The V end lost 5 bases, the J end lost 2 bases, and 13 bases lay between the germline ends. CDR1 and CDR2 from the germline V gene are LNHDA and SQIVND (reference sequence). This CDR3 comprises 14 residues. CDR3 sequence (DNA): TGTGCCAGTAGTCCCCAACAGAGGACCTACGAGCAGTACTTC. This sequence encodes CASSPQQRTYEQYF.

V is TRBV30 and J is TRBJ1-3; possibly TRBD1 for D (5 bases). Germline-derived CDR1 and CDR2 are GTSNPN and SVGIG (reference sequence). V lost 0 bases, J lost 0 bases, and 12 bases lay in between. The CDR3 has 16 residues. This CDR3 is CAWSVAGTLSGNTIYF. The CDR3 DNA reads as TGTGCCTGGAGTGTAGCAGGGACCCTCTCTGGAAACACCATATATTTT.

The CDR3 DNA reads TGTGCCAGCAGCTTACCCCCAAGACAGGCGTTTAACTATGGCTACACCTTC. Its protein is CASSLPPRQAFNYGYTF. This chain connects TRBV7-8 to TRBJ1-2; D is perhaps TRBD1 (6 bases). This CDR3 is built from 17 residues. The V and J ends lost 2 bases and 1 base respectively, with 17 bases between them. The V gene's germline CDR1 is SGHVS and CDR2 FQNEAQ.

The chain recombines TRBV7-2 with TRBJ1-5; D uncertain. Germline values: CDR1 SGHTA, CDR2 FQGNSA. This CDR3 region has 13 residues. With 1 base removed from V and 10 bases from J, the gap between germline ends came to 11 bases. In nucleotides, the CDR3 is TGTGCCAGCAGCTTAGGGTGGGAGGTCCCCCAGCATTTT. Amino acids: CASSLGWEVPQHF.

The chain uses TRBV3-1 (or the pseudogene TRBV3-2) and TRBJ2-5; D perhaps matches TRBD1 (5 bases). The CDR3 has 12 residues. Per the germline V gene, CDR1 is LGHDT and CDR2 is YNNKEL (reference sequence). V lost 3 bases, J lost 4 bases, and 6 bases lay in between. CDR3 sequence reads: CASSQGPETQYF. CDR3 in DNA: TGTGCCAGCAGCCAGGGGCCAGAGACCCAGTACTTC.

A single count supports this clone. This chain uses TRBV9 with TRBJ2-3; 8 nucleotides match TRBD2. The length of the CDR3 is 15 residues. The junction had 3 bases not matched to a gene; V was cut back by 0 bases and J by 3 bases. Germline V gene sequence: CDR1 SGDLS, CDR2 YYNGEE. The CDR3 reads CASSVERGTTDTQYF. The CDR3 nucleotides read TGTGCCAGCAGCGTAGAGCGGGGGACAACAGATACGCAGTATTTT.

The gene calls are TRBV7-2 and TRBJ2-7; no clear D. In germline, CDR1 is SGHTA, CDR2 FQGNSA. The V gene lost 2 bases and the J gene lost 9 bases, with 14 bases spanning the gap. The CDR3 loop spans 13 amino acids. CDR3 residues: CASSLTDLGGQYF. DNA of the CDR3: TGTGCCAGCAGCTTAACAGACCTTGGTGGGCAGTACTTC.

V and J are TRBV3-1 (or the pseudogene TRBV3-2) and TRBJ1-4, with D uncertain. Trimming removed 5 bases from V and 8 bases from J, with 12 bases in between. Germline V lookup: CDR1 LGHDT, CDR2 YNNKEL (reference sequence). The CDR3 is 13 residues long. The CDR3 reads CASSSLPAEKLFF. CDR3 DNA sequence: TGTGCCAGCAGCTCACTTCCGGCCGAAAAACTGTTTTTT.

J is TRBJ2-3 and V is TRBV13; 10 nucleotides match TRBD2. The J segment lost 2 bases and the V segment lost 3 bases, leaving 8 bases of the junction unmatched. CDR1 is PRHDT and CDR2 is FYEKMQ in the germline V gene (reference sequence). The CDR3 contains 17 residues. The CDR3: CASSFSLAGVFTDTQYF. CDR3 nucleotide sequence: TGTGCCAGCAGCTTCTCCCTAGCGGGGGTTTTCACAGATACGCAGTATTTT.

The rearrangement uses TRBV19 and TRBJ2-6; D is uncertain. Trimming shortened V by 3 bases and J by 0 bases, and 21 bases separated the two germline ends. Per germline, CDR1 LNHDA and CDR2 SQIVND (reference sequence). The CDR3 length is 20 residues. The CDR3 protein is CASSMMGRRASGSGANVLTF. CDR3 DNA sequence: TGTGCCAGTAGTATGATGGGAAGGCGAGCTTCGGGCTCTGGGGCCAACGTCCTGACTTTC.